What follows are 18 T cell receptor beta chains derived from one specimen sequenced in a study of T cells in pancreatic ductal adenocarcinoma. Assay: immunoSEQ multiplex PCR; the TCRdb copy retains only in-frame clones and omits some. The data contain 16,000 or so clones, around nine tenths of them singletons. Surgery without prior neoadjuvant therapy was the treatment of the selected pancreatic ductal adenocarcinoma patients. Sample: PBMCs. The source is a human donor with pancreatic ductal adenocarcinoma.

Comment on this clone: This same CDR3 is encoded by further DNA sequences in the sample. The chain has TRBV4-3 and TRBJ1-1, with unresolved D. The V gene lost 0 bases and the J gene lost 2 bases, with 10 bases spanning the gap. CDR3 length equals 15 residues. CDR1 LGHNA and CDR2 YSLEER come from the germline V gene. The CDR3 loop is CASSQEAGVNTEAFF. CDR3 nucleotides: TGCGCCAGCAGCCAAGAGGCGGGCGTTAACACTGAAGCTTTCTTT.

The chain joins TRBV4-1 to TRBJ2-3; D call uncertain. Trimming took off 0 bases at V and 0 bases at J, with 19 bases between the two ends. In germline, CDR1 is MGHRA, CDR2 YSYEKL. This CDR3 is 19 amino acids long. The CDR3 DNA sequence: TGCGCCAGCAGCCAAGATAACAGTAGAGTCACCTCTAGCACAGATACGCAGTATTTT. Its translation is CASSQDNSRVTSSTDTQYF.

This clone was detected only once. This chain uses TRBV6-5 with TRBJ2-7; D may match TRBD1 or TRBD2 (6 bases each). V lost 0 bases to trimming and J lost 4 bases, with 16 bases between them. Germline assignment: CDR1 MNHEY and CDR2 SVGAGI. CDR3 size: 16 residues. In DNA, the CDR3 is TGTGCCAGCAGTTACTCGGACAGCGGGCTTATGTACGAGCAGTACTTC. Its protein is CASSYSDSGLMYEQYF.

The V and J genes are TRBV6-6 and TRBJ1-4, with 9 nucleotides matching TRBD1. The CDR3 runs to 16 residues. Losses at the gene ends were 2 bases for V and 5 bases for J; bases not matched to a gene: 6. In germline, CDR1 is MNHNY, CDR2 SVGAGI (reference sequence). CDR3 protein: CASSYDRQGGNEKLFF. The CDR3 DNA is TGTGCCAGCAGTTACGACCGACAGGGGGGGAATGAAAAACTGTTTTTT.

The CDR3 DNA follows: TGCGCCAGCAGCTCGGGACAGGGAGGGAACTATGGCTACACCTTC. It is translated as CASSSGQGGNYGYTF. The chain employs TRBV5-1 and TRBJ1-2; the match to TRBD1 covers 9 bases. The junction had 5 bases not matched to a gene; V was cut back by 3 bases and J by 2 bases. CDR3 length: 15 residues. CDR1 and CDR2 from the germline V gene are SGHRS and YFSETQ. The variable domain in full, completed from reference TRBV5-1 and TRBJ1-2, reads KAGVTQTPRYLIKTRGQQVTLSCSPISGHRSVSWYQQTPGQGLQFLFEYFSETQRNKGNFPGRFSGRQFSNSRSEMNVSTLELGDSALYLCASSSGQGGNYGYTFGSGTRLTVV.

J is TRBJ1-2 and V is TRBV7-2, with 11 bases fitting TRBD1. After removal of 0 bases from V and 8 bases from J, the junction contained 20 bases not matched to a gene. Germline V lookup: CDR1 SGHTA, CDR2 FQGNSA. The CDR3 runs 20 residues. The CDR3 DNA sequence: TGTGCCAGCAGCTTAGCGCTAGGACAGGGGGCCTCAGCGAGGTTTGGGGGCTACACCTTC. Translation: CASSLALGQGASARFGGYTF.

This clone was seen only once. V and J are TRBV28 and TRBJ2-4, with 7 positions matching TRBD2. The CDR3 contains 16 residues. With 3 bases clipped from V and 4 bases from J, the junction kept 9 bases outside the gene matches. The germline gives CDR1 MDHEN, CDR2 SYDVKM. DNA of the CDR3: TGTGCCAGCAGTTTCAATCTTCTAGCGGCAAAAAACATTCAGTACTTC. Translating gives CASSFNLLAAKNIQYF. Full variable domain (rest looked up from reference TRBV28 and TRBJ2-4): DVKVTQSSRYLVKRTGEKVFLECVQDMDHENMFWYRQDPGLGLRLIYFSYDVKMKEKGDIPEGYSVSREKKERFSLILESASTNQTSMYLCASSFNLLAAKNIQYFGAGTRLSVL.

The chain couples TRBV7-3 to TRBJ2-1; 12 nucleotides line up with TRBD1. Germline-derived CDR1 and CDR2 are SGHTA and FQGTGA. The CDR3 runs 16 residues. Trimming took 2 bases from V and 11 from J; bases not matched to a gene: 10. The CDR3: CASSLLGQGASYKQFF. The CDR3, as DNA: TGTGCCAGCAGCTTATTGGGACAGGGGGCCTCGTACAAGCAGTTCTTC.

The chain joins TRBV19 to TRBJ1-2; D may be TRBD1 (6 bases). CDR3 size: 12 residues. Germline CDR1 is LNHDA and CDR2 is SQIVND (reference sequence). Between the trimmed V and J ends, which lost 4 bases and 10 bases, there was a span of 13 bases. The DNA of the CDR3 is TGTGCCAGTAGTAGCGGACAGAACCACTACACCTTC. Translating it yields CASSSGQNHYTF.

This clone has a handful of counts. The chain is built from TRBV9 and TRBJ1-2, with TRBD1 matching 8 bases. CDR3 length: 15 residues. V lost 0 bases to trimming and J lost 5 bases; unmatched junction nucleotides: 6. Germline V lookup: CDR1 SGDLS, CDR2 YYNGEE. Here the CDR3 DNA reads TGTGCCAGCAGCGTAGCCCAGGGGGCGCGGTATGGCTACACCTTC. As protein: CASSVAQGARYGYTF.

The V gene is TRBV18, the J gene TRBJ2-6; a possible D gene is TRBD2 (5 bases). The ends were cut back, 6 bases at V and 2 bases at J, with 8 bases in the middle. Germline V gene sequence: CDR1 KGHSH, CDR2 LQKENI. The CDR3 is made up of 14 amino acids. The CDR3 sequence is CASSDLAGANVLTF. The CDR3 DNA reads TGTGCCAGCTCGGACTTAGCTGGGGCCAACGTCCTGACTTTC.

The rearrangement links TRBV21-1 to TRBJ2-7; the D segment call TRBD1 is taken from the table without a DNA check. TRBV21-1 is a pseudogene segment. The CDR3 totals 15 residues. CDR3 loop: CASSKGEGTGVLLYF. DNA of the CDR3: TGTGCCAGCAGCAAAGGTGAGGGGACAGGGGTCTTGTTGTACTTC.

The CDR3 reads CASSISGGGYNEQFF. In DNA form, the CDR3 reads TGTGCCAGTAGTATATCGGGGGGAGGGTACAATGAGCAGTTCTTC. The chain uses TRBV19 and TRBJ2-1, with 7 bases lining up with TRBD2. This CDR3 contains 15 residues. Trimming took 2 bases from V and 4 from J; bases not matched to a gene: 5. Germline CDR1 reads LNHDA; CDR2 reads SQIVND (reference sequence).

This chain uses TRBV18 with TRBJ2-7, with 7 bases aligning to TRBD2. Losses at the gene ends were 0 bases for V and 0 bases for J; bases not matched to a gene: 5. This CDR3 has 16 residues. The germline CDR1 and CDR2 sequences are KGHSH and LQKENI. In nucleotides, the CDR3 is TGTGCCAGCTCACCACCGCTCGCGGGAGTCTCCTACGAGCAGTACTTC. Its translation is CASSPPLAGVSYEQYF.

The chain employs TRBV6-1 and TRBJ2-7, with TRBD1 matching 9 bases. Looked up from germline, CDR1 is MNHNS and CDR2 is SASEGT. V dropped 4 bases and J dropped 2; count of bases not matched to a gene: 9. The length of the CDR3 is 16 residues. CDR3 in amino acids: CASSGLQGARTYEQYF. The CDR3, as DNA: TGTGCCAGCAGTGGACTACAGGGGGCGCGGACCTACGAGCAGTACTTC.

The genes are TRBV29-1 and TRBJ1-1; TRBD1 matches 9 bases. CDR1 SQVTM and CDR2 ANQGSEA come from the germline V gene. CDR3 length: 15 amino acids. The junction had 4 bases not matched to a gene; V was cut back by 1 base and J by 1 base. This CDR3 reads CSVEAPDRGNTEAFF. CDR3 coding DNA: TGCAGCGTTGAAGCCCCGGACAGGGGGAACACTGAAGCTTTCTTT.

A word on this clone: Other DNA sequences of this sample code for an identical CDR3. V is TRBV11-2 and J is TRBJ2-7; maybe TRBD2 (7 bases). The ends were cut back, 1 base at V and 0 bases at J, with 19 bases in the middle. Germline CDR1 reads SGHAT; CDR2 reads FQNNGV. The length of the CDR3 is 18 residues. CDR3 sequence reads: CASSLGWRQRDNSYEQYF. The DNA for the CDR3 is TGTGCCAGCAGCTTAGGGTGGCGACAGCGGGACAACTCCTACGAGCAGTACTTC.

The J gene is TRBJ2-3, the V gene TRBV11-2, with 16 bases aligning to TRBD2. Looked up from germline, CDR1 is SGHAT and CDR2 is FQNNGV. J was trimmed by 4 bases and V by 5 bases; bases with no gene match: 6. The CDR3 runs 17 residues. CDR3 residues: CASSRGLAGGPPDTQYF. The CDR3 DNA reads as TGTGCCAGCAGCAGGGGACTAGCGGGAGGGCCCCCAGATACGCAGTATTTT. The full variable domain, its missing parts supplied by reference TRBV11-2 and TRBJ2-3, is EAGVAQSPRYKIIEKRQSVAFWCNPISGHATLYWYQQILGQGPKLLIQFQNNGVVDDSQLPKDRFSAERLKGVDSTLKIQPAKLEDSAVYLCASSRGLAGGPPDTQYFGPGTRLTVL.